The text below deals with one TCR beta chain. Its antigen is still unknown. This entry is derived from a study of beta chain features in type 1 diabetes. Notes on the study in general: Researchers cautioned that cDNA sequencing could over-represent cells with high TCR expression. For Type 1 diabetes patients, all four CD4+ subsets carried TCRB CDR3s that were moderately but significantly shorter. Patients and controls would share equally any PCR tilt toward shorter templates.

This CDR3 contains 15 residues. Germline V gene lookup returns CDR1 KGHSH and CDR2 LQKENI. Trimming took 1 base from V and 4 from J; bases not matched to a gene: 3. Every isolated RNA sample was fully reverse transcribed, so sequencing captured expressed TCRB transcripts. Assay: immunoSEQ multiplex PCR; the TCRdb copy retains only in-frame clones and omits some. Here the sample spans around 430,000 clones, roughly 30% being singletons. The source material was naive CD4+ T cells from blood. The chain combines TRBV18 with TRBJ2-3; 9 positions agree with TRBD2. The TCR sequence derives from a man younger than 30 in good health. The CDR3 spells CASSPLAGAADTQYF. CDR3 sequence (DNA): TGTGCCAGCTCACCACTAGCGGGAGCGGCAGATACGCAGTATTTT.